Listed below are T cell receptor beta chains from one sample, sequenced in a study of blood T cell repertoires in COVID-19. Assay used: immunoSEQ multiplex PCR; TCRdb lists only in-frame clones, some missing. The repertoire holds about 100,000 clones, around nine tenths seen once, with around 4.2% in the top ten. The sample was peripheral blood. The receptors originated from a human donor with COVID-19, enrolled during active disease. The donor label of this sample is uncertain. CDR3s include the opening cysteine and the closing phenylalanine or tryptophan. Clone size, where shown, is once, few, many, or a class for clones that have expanded.

TRBJ2-5 | TRBV5-4 | . | CASSYRGEETQYF
TRBJ1-4 | TRBV3-1/TRBV3-2 | once | CASSQEWQGGNEKLFF
TRBJ2-3 | TRBV10-1 | . | CASSSPGTGGEDTQYF
TRBJ2-7 | TRBV11-3 | . | CASSYSGASYEQYF
TRBJ2-5 | TRBV3-1/TRBV3-2 | . | CASSLIQETQYF
TRBJ1-6 | TRBV5-1 | . | CASSWAPGVDNSPLHF
TRBJ2-1 | TRBV30 | . | CAWGQGRGEQFF
TRBJ2-3 | TRBV6-6 | . | CASSPSGDVGAPTDTQYF
TRBJ2-2 | TRBV3-1/TRBV3-2 | . | CASRGTGATGELFF
TRBJ1-2 | TRBV19 | few | CASSIDHRGLNYGYTF
TRBJ1-2 | TRBV5-4 | . | CASSFQGSRGYTF
TRBJ2-5 | TRBV11-1 | few | CASSLVGETQYF
TRBJ2-5 | TRBV7-2 | once | CASSLGPEETQYF
TRBJ2-5 | TRBV3-1/TRBV3-2 | . | CASSQQGTQYF
TRBJ2-2 | TRBV7-3 | . | CASSLTVPGPGTGELFF
TRBJ1-1 | TRBV21-1 | . | CASSRPGRGITEAFF
TRBJ2-1 | TRBV7-2 | . | CASSSTGGEDNEQFF
TRBJ1-2 | TRBV6-5 | medium-sized | CASAYRGLYGYTF
TRBJ1-2 | TRBV9 | once | CASSVDPLGAGYTF
TRBJ2-7 | TRBV30 | once | CACIPGRGSVSGYEQYF
TRBJ2-5 | TRBV7-6 | . | CASSNTIGTEETQYF
TRBJ1-4 | TRBV25-1 | . | CASSESWGQEKLFF
TRBJ1-5 | TRBV27 | once | CASRRTGWNQPQHF